This T cell receptor (beta chain) was sequenced during a study of cytomegalovirus exposure and HLA in healthy donors. Looking at the study overall: There were 300 to 400 genotyped donors. Of these, 75% to 90% fell in the genetic ancestry cluster associated with self-reported Caucasian donors.

With regard to this clone: Its antigen is still unknown.

Germline CDR1 and CDR2: GTSNPN and SVGIG (reference sequence). The V gene end was trimmed by 2 bases and the J gene end by 0 bases; junction bases not matched to a gene: 8. This CDR3 contains 18 residues. The primer mix had 60 Vbeta and 13 Jbeta primers. Only in-frame clones appear in the TCRdb table, and some are missing; sequencing was by immunoSEQ multiplex PCR. Of approximately 84,000 clones in the sample, roughly 78% are singletons; the top ten hold roughly 2.5%. Notes on the study in general: As a later analysis revealed, most CMV-associated TCR beta chains appeared HLA-restricted.

Sequenced material: PBMCs. V gene TRBV30 combines with J gene TRBJ2-3, with 13 positions matching TRBD2. The sequence was obtained from a male donor in good health and CMV-seropositive. The CDR3 here is CAWSRTSGRASSTDTQYF. CDR3 DNA: TGTGCCTGGAGTCGAACTAGCGGGAGGGCCTCTAGCACAGATACGCAGTATTTT.